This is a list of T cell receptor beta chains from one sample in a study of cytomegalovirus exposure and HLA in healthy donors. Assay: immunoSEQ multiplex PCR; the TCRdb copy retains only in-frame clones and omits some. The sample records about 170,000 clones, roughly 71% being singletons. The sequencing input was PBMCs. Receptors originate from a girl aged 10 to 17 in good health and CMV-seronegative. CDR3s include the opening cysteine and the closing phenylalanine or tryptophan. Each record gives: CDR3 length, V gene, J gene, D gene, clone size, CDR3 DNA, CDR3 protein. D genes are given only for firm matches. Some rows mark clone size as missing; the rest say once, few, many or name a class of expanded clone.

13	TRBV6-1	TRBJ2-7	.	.	TGTGCCAGCAGTGAAGGGGCCTATTACGAGCAGTACTTC	CASSEGAYYEQYF
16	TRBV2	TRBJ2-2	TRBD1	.	TGTGCCAGCAGGTCCGGACAGGGAGCACGCACCGGGGAGCTGTTTTTT	CASRSGQGARTGELFF
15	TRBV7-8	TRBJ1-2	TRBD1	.	TGTGCCAGCAGCTTAGGGGGAGACAGGGGGGGAGGCTACACCTTC	CASSLGGDRGGGYTF
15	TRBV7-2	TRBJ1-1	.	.	TGTGCCAGCAGCTTAGTAGGGAGTGGGAACACTGAAGCTTTCTTT	CASSLVGSGNTEAFF
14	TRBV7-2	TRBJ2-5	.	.	TGTGCCAGCAGCTGGAACCAGGGGCAAGAGACCCAGTACTTC	CASSWNQGQETQYF
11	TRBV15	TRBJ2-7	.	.	TGTGCCACCCGGCAGGGGGGCGAGCAGTACTTC	CATRQGGEQYF
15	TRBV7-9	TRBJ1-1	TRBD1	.	TGTGCCAGCAGCCCATCCGGACAGGGTAACACTGAAGCTTTCTTT	CASSPSGQGNTEAFF
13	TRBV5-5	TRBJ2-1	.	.	TGTGCCAGCAGCTTGGCCGGCGGAAATGAGCAGTTCTTC	CASSLAGGNEQFF
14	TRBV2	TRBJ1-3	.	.	TGTGCCAGCTGGGCGCCGTTCTCTGGAAACACCATATATTTT	CASWAPFSGNTIYF
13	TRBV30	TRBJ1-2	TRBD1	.	TGTGCCTCCCCGGACAGGGATGAGGATGGCTACACCTTC	CASPDRDEDGYTF
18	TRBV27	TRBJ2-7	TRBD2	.	TGTGCCAGCAGTTTATATTCAGCCAAGGGACTAGCGGATTACGAGCAGTACTTC	CASSLYSAKGLADYEQYF
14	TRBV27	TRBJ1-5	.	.	TGTGCCAGCAGTTCCAGACAGGGCAATCAGCCCCAGCATTTT	CASSSRQGNQPQHF
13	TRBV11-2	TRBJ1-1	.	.	TGTGCCAGCAGGACAGCTCAGAACACTGAAGCTTTCTTT	CASRTAQNTEAFF
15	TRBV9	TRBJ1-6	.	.	TGTGCCAGCAGTGGAAGCGAGACCGTCGATACACCCCTCCACTTT	CASSGSETVDTPLHF
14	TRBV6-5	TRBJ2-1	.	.	TGTGCCAGCAGTTACGGGCGCGGACTAAATGAGCAGTTCTTC	CASSYGRGLNEQFF
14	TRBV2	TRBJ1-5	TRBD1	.	TGTGCCAGCCCCCCGGACAGGGAAAATCAGCCCCAGCATTTT	CASPPDRENQPQHF
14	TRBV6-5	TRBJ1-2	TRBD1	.	TGTGCCAGCAGAGAGGGACAGGGGGCTCGTGGCTACACCTTC	CASREGQGARGYTF
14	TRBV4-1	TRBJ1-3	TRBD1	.	TGCGCCAGCAGCGCGGGACAGGTCAGGAACACCATATATTTT	CASSAGQVRNTIYF
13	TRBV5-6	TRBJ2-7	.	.	TGTGCCAGCAGCTCGGACACCGGCTACGAGCAGTACTTC	CASSSDTGYEQYF
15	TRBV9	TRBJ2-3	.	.	TGTGCCAGCAGCGTAGGTACAGTTAAAACAGATACGCAGTATTTT	CASSVGTVKTDTQYF
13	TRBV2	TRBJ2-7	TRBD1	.	TGTGCCAGCACAGGGACAGGGGAAGAGGAGCAGTACTTC	CASTGTGEEEQYF
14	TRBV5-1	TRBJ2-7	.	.	TGCGCCAGCAGCCCTAAGGGGGTCTCCTACGAGCAGTACTTC	CASSPKGVSYEQYF
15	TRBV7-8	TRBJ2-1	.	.	TGTGCCAGCAGCCATCCCCTCGCAGGGATCAATGAGCAGTTCTTC	CASSHPLAGINEQFF
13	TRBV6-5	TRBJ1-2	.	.	TGTGCCAGCAGTCGGACGGGAAACTATGGCTACACCTTC	CASSRTGNYGYTF
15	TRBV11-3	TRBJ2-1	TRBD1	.	TGTGCCAGCAGCTTAGATGGACAGGGAATGGATGAGCAGTTCTTC	CASSLDGQGMDEQFF
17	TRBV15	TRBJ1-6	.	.	TGTGCCACCAGCAGAGATGCGCCGAGCTCCTATAATTCACCCCTCCACTTT	CATSRDAPSSYNSPLHF
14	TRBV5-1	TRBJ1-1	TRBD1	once	TGCGCCAGCAGTTACAGGGGTACTAACACTGAAGCTTTCTTT	CASSYRGTNTEAFF
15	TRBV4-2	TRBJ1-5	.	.	TGTGCCAGCAGTGGGCGGGGAGGTAGCAATCAGCCCCAGCATTTT	CASSGRGGSNQPQHF
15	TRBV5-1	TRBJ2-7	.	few	TGCGCCAGCAGTCCGTTTACCAGGGGGGACTACGAGCAGTACTTC	CASSPFTRGDYEQYF
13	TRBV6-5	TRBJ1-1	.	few	TGTGCCAGCAGTTACAAAGTCCCGGGTAGGGCTTTCTTT	CASSYKVPGRAFF
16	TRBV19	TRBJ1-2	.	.	TGTGCCATCAAGCAACCTGGACATCCAAGGGACTATGGCTACACCTTC	CAIKQPGHPRDYGYTF
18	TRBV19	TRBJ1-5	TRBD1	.	TGTGCCAGTACCGATGACAGGGGCAGAGGGTCCTTCAATCAGCCCCAGCATTTT	CASTDDRGRGSFNQPQHF
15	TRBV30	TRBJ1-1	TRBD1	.	TGTGCCTGGAGTCCACGGACAGGGGGTGGGACTGAAGCTTTCTTT	CAWSPRTGGGTEAFF
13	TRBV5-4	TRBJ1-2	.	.	TGTGCCAGCAGCTTGGCCGGGACATATGGCTACACCTTC	CASSLAGTYGYTF
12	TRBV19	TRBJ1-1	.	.	TGTGCCAGTAGTCCCGCGACAGTTGAAGCTTTCTTT	CASSPATVEAFF
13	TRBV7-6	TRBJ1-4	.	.	TGTGCCAGCAGCTTAGGGACACCCGAAAAACTGTTTTTT	CASSLGTPEKLFF
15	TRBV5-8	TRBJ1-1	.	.	TGTGCCAGCAGCTTCCAACTTGGTGGGCTTCGTGAAGCTTTCTTT	CASSFQLGGLREAFF
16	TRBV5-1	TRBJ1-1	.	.	TGCGCCAGCAGCTGGGGACCAAGAGGGGAGGATTTTGAAGCTTTCTTT	CASSWGPRGEDFEAFF
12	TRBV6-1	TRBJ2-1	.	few	TGTGCCAGCAGTGAACTAGACTATGAGCAGTTCTTC	CASSELDYEQFF
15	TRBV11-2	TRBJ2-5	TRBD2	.	TGTGCCAGCAGCTTTATAGCGGGTTCCCAAGAGACCCAGTACTTC	CASSFIAGSQETQYF
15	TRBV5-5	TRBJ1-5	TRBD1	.	TGTGCCAGCAGCTTGGACAGGGGGAACAATCAGCCCCAGCATTTT	CASSLDRGNNQPQHF
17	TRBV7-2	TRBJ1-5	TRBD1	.	TGTGCCAGCAGCTTTGACCCTCGACAGGGGGGCAAACAGCCCCAGCATTTT	CASSFDPRQGGKQPQHF
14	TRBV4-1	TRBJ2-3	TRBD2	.	TGCGCCAGCAGCGGGACCGGGACTAGCGATACGCAGTATTTT	CASSGTGTSDTQYF
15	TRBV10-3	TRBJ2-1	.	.	TGTGCCATCAGTGTAGGGGGAATAGTAGGCAATGAGCAGTTCTTC	CAISVGGIVGNEQFF
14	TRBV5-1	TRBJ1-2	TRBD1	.	TGCGCCAGCAGCTTGTCGGACAGGGTGACTGGCTACACCTTC	CASSLSDRVTGYTF
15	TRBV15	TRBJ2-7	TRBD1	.	TGTGCCACCAGCGAGGGGGCAGGGCCGTTCTTTGGGCAGTACTTC	CATSEGAGPFFGQYF
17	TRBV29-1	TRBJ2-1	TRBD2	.	TGCAGCGCCCTCCCAACTAGCGGGGGGAGCTCCTACAATGAGCAGTTCTTC	CSALPTSGGSSYNEQFF
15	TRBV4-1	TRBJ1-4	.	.	TGCGCCAGCAGCCAAGATACAGCAGGACTGGGAAAACTGTTTTTT	CASSQDTAGLGKLFF
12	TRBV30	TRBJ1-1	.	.	TGTGCCTGGATGGACAGTGACACTGAAGCTTTCTTT	CAWMDSDTEAFF
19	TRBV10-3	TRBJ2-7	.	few	TGTGCCATCAGGTTTCTGGACAGCCCTAACTCTTCCCCCTACGATGCGCAGTACTTC	CAIRFLDSPNSSPYDAQYF
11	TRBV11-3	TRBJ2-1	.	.	TGTGCCAGCAGCTTTGGGAGTGAGCAGTTCTTC	CASSFGSEQFF
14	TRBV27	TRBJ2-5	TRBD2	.	TGTGCCAGCAGGACCTTAGCGGGGCAAGAGACCCAGTACTTC	CASRTLAGQETQYF